The 18 T cell receptor beta chains reported below all come from one sample, sequenced in a study of shared clonotypes between healthy human individuals. TCRdb's table, derived via immunoSEQ multiplex PCR, lists solely in-frame clones and lacks some. This table holds around 1.1 million clones, approximately 80% found once. What was sequenced was memory CD4+ T cells from PBMCs. Subset here: CD45RA-negative fraction. These TCRs come from a man in his late teens or twenties in good health. Some clones in this sample may be carry-over from other donors' samples.

The table lists this clone with a few counts. V is TRBV6-6 and J is TRBJ1-2; D is ambiguous. Trimming left V 2 bases short and J 0 bases short, with 10 bases between. The germline CDR1 and CDR2 sequences are MNHNY and SVGAGI (reference sequence). This CDR3 is built from 15 residues. This CDR3 reads CASSYARGTNYGYTF. In nucleotides, the CDR3 is TGTGCCAGCAGTTACGCCCGCGGTACTAACTATGGCTACACCTTC.

V and J are TRBV6-1 and TRBJ1-4; a weak D match, TRBD1 (5 bases). The CDR3 has 14 residues. V was shortened by 5 bases and J by 8 bases, with 15 bases between the two germline ends. Germline CDR1 is MNHNS and CDR2 is SASEGT. CDR3 in DNA: TGTGCCAGCAGTCCGTTGGGGGGAAGGGAAAAACTGTTTTTT. This encodes CASSPLGGREKLFF.

This clone came up a few times. This chain joins TRBV11-1 and TRBJ2-1; D is undetermined. The CDR3 length is 13 residues. Germline CDR1 is SGHAT and CDR2 is FQDESV (reference sequence). Trimming removed 1 base at V and 4 bases at J, with 5 bases between. The CDR3: CASSLGRYNEQFF. The CDR3 DNA is TGTGCCAGCAGCTTAGGACGATACAATGAGCAGTTCTTC.

The CDR3 here is CASSLSGRYNQPQHF. CDR3 nucleotide sequence: TGCGCCAGCAGCTTGAGCGGCAGGTACAATCAGCCCCAGCATTTT. The gene calls are TRBV5-1 and TRBJ1-5; D uncertain. Germline lookup yields CDR1 SGHRS and CDR2 YFSETQ. The CDR3 consists of 15 residues. The V end lost 1 base, the J end lost 3 bases, and 11 bases lay between the germline ends.

This chain joins TRBV10-3 and TRBJ2-1; D is unclear. Germline V gene lookup returns CDR1 ENHRY and CDR2 SYGVKD. This CDR3 comprises 13 residues. The V gene lost 4 bases and the J gene lost 5 bases, with 9 bases spanning the gap. CDR3 residues: CAISGTGDNEQFF. The DNA of the CDR3 is TGTGCCATCAGTGGAACCGGTGACAATGAGCAGTTCTTC.

The V call is TRBV14, the J call TRBJ1-2, with D possibly being TRBD1 (5 bases). From germline, CDR1 is SGHDN and CDR2 FVKESK. The CDR3 runs to 14 residues. V was pared by 6 bases and J by 3 bases, with 14 bases between. CDR3 protein: CASSRGRQDYGYTF. The CDR3 DNA is TGTGCCAGCAGTCGGGGACGGCAGGACTATGGCTACACCTTC.

This clone was seen just once. The chain recombines TRBV7-2 with TRBJ2-1; D remains ambiguous. Between the trimmed V and J ends, which lost 1 base and 4 bases, there was a span of 8 bases. The CDR3 runs to 14 residues. The V gene's germline CDR1 is SGHTA and CDR2 FQGNSA. CDR3 amino acids: CASSLGSDYNEQFF. The CDR3 nucleotides are TGTGCCAGCAGCTTAGGGAGCGATTACAATGAGCAGTTCTTC.

As regards this clone: A clone one base away is much larger, so this may be a read error. The same CDR3 arises from other DNA sequences in this sample as well. This chain joins TRBV7-9 and TRBJ2-5, with TRBD2 identical over 7 bases. CDR3 length: 14 amino acids. With V trimmed by 1 base and J by 1 base, 0 bases remained unmatched. Germline lookup yields CDR1 SEHNR and CDR2 FQNEAQ (reference sequence). CDR3 in DNA: TGTGCCAGCAGCTTAGGACTAGCCCAAGAGACCCAGTACTTC. Translated, it gives CASSLGLAQETQYF.

The CDR3 here is CAIRPSSSYNEQFF. In DNA form, the CDR3 reads TGTGCCATCAGACCATCCAGCTCCTACAATGAGCAGTTCTTC. The chain employs TRBV10-3 and TRBJ2-1, with D unclear. Between the trimmed V and J ends, which lost 6 bases and 0 bases, there was a span of 9 bases. Germline loops: CDR1 ENHRY, CDR2 SYGVKD. The CDR3 runs 14 residues.

The chain carries TRBV7-9 and TRBJ2-5; D is unresolved. The germline V gene has CDR1 SEHNR and CDR2 FQNEAQ (reference sequence). This CDR3 is 13 amino acids long. The ends were cut back, 10 bases at V and 4 bases at J, with 16 bases in the middle. The CDR3 nucleotides read TGTGCCACTACGTTTTCGCGAGGAGAGACCCAGTACTTC. It yields the protein CATTFSRGETQYF. Full variable domain (outside the CDR3, taken from reference TRBV7-9 and TRBJ2-5): DTGVSQNPRHKITKRGQNVTFRCDPISEHNRLYWYRQTLGQGPEFLTYFQNEAQLEKSRLLSDRFSAERPKGSFSTLEIQRTEQGDSAMYLCATTFSRGETQYFGPGTRLLVL.

This clone occurred a few times. The J gene is TRBJ1-5, the V gene TRBV21-1; the DNA was not used to check the table's D call, TRBD1. TRBV21-1 is marked as a pseudogene. The CDR3 runs to 15 residues. The CDR3 nucleotides are TGTGCCAGCAGTCCCGGGACAGCGGACAATCAGCCCCAGCATTTT. Translated: CASSPGTADNQPQHF.

The gene calls are TRBV23-1 and TRBJ1-2; D is ambiguous. TRBV23-1 is labeled an ORF, and its function is uncertain. The CDR3 totals 19 residues. Trimming cost V 0 bases and J 7 bases, with 27 bases left between them. The CDR3 DNA is TGCGCCAGCAGTCAATCGGAGGGCTCCTATTACTCCCAAAGTAGTGGCTACACCTTC. Its translation is CASSQSEGSYYSQSSGYTF.

The chain is built from TRBV5-1 and TRBJ2-7; D is perhaps TRBD1 (6 bases). Trimming shortened V by 4 bases and J by 3 bases, and 14 bases separated the two germline ends. The CDR3 is 14 residues long. CDR1 is SGHRS, CDR2 YFSETQ, per germline. The CDR3 region has the DNA TGCGCCAGCAGCCAAGGACAGACCATCTACGAGCAGTACTTC. It codes for CASSQGQTIYEQYF.

This chain uses TRBV5-4 with TRBJ1-4; TRBD1 agrees at 8 bases. The V and J ends lost 4 bases and 6 bases, in that order; junction bases with no gene match: 8. This CDR3 has 15 residues. From germline, CDR1 is SGHNT and CDR2 YYREEE (reference sequence). CDR3 residues: CASSQMGQVDEKLFF. DNA for the CDR3: TGTGCCAGCAGCCAGATGGGACAGGTAGATGAAAAACTGTTTTTT.

The CDR3 DNA reads TGTGCCAGTAGTGACCGGACAGGGGGGAAAACCGGGGAGCTGTTTTTT. It is translated as CASSDRTGGKTGELFF. The rearrangement links TRBV19 to TRBJ2-2; TRBD1 matches at 10 bases. V gave up 5 bases and J gave up 5 bases; unmatched junction bases: 8. The V gene's germline CDR1 is LNHDA and CDR2 SQIVND (reference sequence). The CDR3 contains 16 residues.

This clone was detected only once. This chain connects TRBV2 to TRBJ1-1, with 7 bases identical to TRBD1. The CDR3 covers 15 residues. Losses at the gene ends were 4 bases for V and 4 bases for J; bases not matched to a gene: 9. CDR1 and CDR2 (germline): SNHLY, FYNNEI. The CDR3 coding sequence is TGTGCCAGCAGTGGGTTACAGGGGAGAGGCACTGAAGCTTTCTTT. This sequence encodes CASSGLQGRGTEAFF.

The chain has TRBV18 and TRBJ2-7, with a possible D match to TRBD1 (5 bases). The CDR3 consists of 16 residues. The germline V gene has CDR1 KGHSH and CDR2 LQKENI. V lost 3 bases and J 4 bases, leaving 19 bases between the germline ends. In DNA, the CDR3 is TGTGCCAGCTCACCTATGCAGTCAGGGTCTATGTACGAGCAGTACTTC. It is translated as CASSPMQSGSMYEQYF. The full variable domain, its missing parts supplied by reference TRBV18 and TRBJ2-7, is NAGVMQNPRHLVRRRGQEARLRCSPMKGHSHVYWYRQLPEEGLKFMVYLQKENIIDESGMPKERFSAEFPKEGPSILRIQQVVRGDSAAYFCASSPMQSGSMYEQYFGPGTRLTVT.

About this clone: Distinct nucleotide sequences in the sample also encode this CDR3. This CDR3 reads CASRYSNTEAFF. In DNA form, the CDR3 reads TGTGCCAGCAGGTACAGCAACACTGAAGCTTTCTTT. The V and J genes are TRBV2 and TRBJ1-1; D is unresolved. This CDR3 is built from 12 residues. The germline V gene encodes CDR1 SNHLY and CDR2 FYNNEI. Trimming removed 6 bases at V and 2 bases at J, with 7 bases between.